The rows below give T cell receptor beta chains drawn from one sample of a study of early T cells in non-severe SARS-CoV-2 infection. One entry per CDR3 protein, called by TCRdb with MiXCR from the 5' RACE reads. The sample yields tens of thousands of distinct CDR3 sequences, just under 15% seen once. Input material: whole blood. The receptors stem from an adult who was a healthcare worker with PCR-confirmed SARS-CoV-2 infection or an uninfected control (not recorded which). CDR3s include the opening cysteine and the closing phenylalanine or tryptophan. A D gene is named only where the DNA matches it firmly. Size values are once, few and many counts, or a class for expanded clones, and some rows have none.

>TRBJ2-7|TRBD2|TRBV4-1|many
CASSLKSASGSYEQYF
TGCGCCAGCAGCCTCAAGAGCGCTAGCGGGAGCTACGAGCAGTACTTC
>TRBJ1-4|-|TRBV6-1|-
CATSPPGENWRKLFF
TGTGCCACCTCCCCCCCGGGGGAAAATTGGCGAAAACTGTTTTTT
>TRBJ2-2|TRBD2|TRBV27|few
CASSPGTSGGAGELFF
TGTGCCAGCAGTCCCGGGACTAGCGGAGGCGCCGGGGAGCTGTTTTTT
>TRBJ2-7|TRBD1|TRBV5-1|few
CASSLGTGEEQYF
TGCGCCAGCAGCTTGGGGACAGGCGAAGAGCAGTACTTC
>TRBJ2-7|-|TRBV12-3/TRBV12-4|-
CASSSTTYEQYF
TGTGCCAGCAGTTCAACTACCTACGAGCAGTACTTC
>TRBJ2-7|-|TRBV25-1|many
CASSEFGYEQYF
TGTGCCAGCAGTGAATTCGGTTACGAGCAGTACTTC
>TRBJ2-1|TRBD1|TRBV2|-
CASSEAAWDSYNEQFF
TGTGCCAGCAGTGAAGCGGCTTGGGACAGCTACAATGAGCAGTTCTTC
>TRBJ2-1|TRBD1|TRBV4-1|-
CASSQDGTDYNEQFF
TGCGCCAGCAGCCAAGATGGGACAGATTACAATGAGCAGTTCTTC
>TRBJ2-3|TRBD2|TRBV20-1|-
CSVDGGGPLDKYF
TGCAGTGTTGACGGGGGAGGGCCACTTGATAAGTATTTT
>TRBJ2-2|TRBD1|TRBV10-2|few
CASKPDRAWANTGELFF
TGCGCCAGCAAACCGGACAGGGCTTGGGCGAACACCGGGGAGCTGTTTTTT
>TRBJ2-2|-|TRBV7-9|few
CAGPGGSTGELFF
TGTGCCGGCCCCGGTGGGAGCACCGGGGAGCTGTTTTTT
>TRBJ2-7|-|TRBV13|-
CASSLRPYEQYF
TGTGCCAGCAGCTTACGGCCTTACGAGCAGTACTTC
>TRBJ1-2|-|TRBV20-1|few
CSARPPGHIGYTF
TGCAGTGCTAGGCCGCCGGGCCATATTGGCTACACCTTC
>TRBJ2-5|-|TRBV28|-
CASSLEMGSPRTETQYF
TGTGCCAGCAGTTTAGAGATGGGTAGCCCCCGGACGGAGACCCAGTACTTC
>TRBJ2-7|TRBD2|TRBV4-2|many
CASSPTSVSYEQYF
TGTGCCAGCAGCCCGACTAGCGTCTCCTACGAGCAGTACTTC
>TRBJ2-5|TRBD1|TRBV29-1|few
CSVARTGVGETQYF
TGCAGCGTTGCCAGGACAGGGGTAGGGGAGACCCAGTACTTC
>TRBJ2-1|-|TRBV12-3/TRBV12-4|-
CASSFGRYDNEQFF
TGTGCCAGCAGTTTCGGGAGATATGATAATGAGCAGTTCTTC
>TRBJ2-3|-|TRBV7-9|-
CASSPQAAFTDTQYF
TGTGCCAGCAGTCCACAGGCGGCCTTCACAGATACGCAGTATTTT
>TRBJ2-5|-|TRBV12-3/TRBV12-4|-
CASRRTAGMETQYF
TGTGCCAGCAGAAGAACGGCAGGGATGGAGACCCAGTACTTC
>TRBJ2-6|TRBD1|TRBV12-3/TRBV12-4|-
CASRSDRGALFGSGANVLTF
TGTGCCAGCAGGTCAGACAGGGGGGCACTATTTGGCTCTGGGGCCAACGTCCTGACTTTC
>TRBJ2-2|-|TRBV20-1|few
CSVTGRNTGELFF
TGCAGTGTTACGGGGAGGAACACCGGGGAGCTGTTTTTT